This T cell receptor (beta chain) was recovered during a study of early T cells in non-severe SARS-CoV-2 infection. Across the whole study: Sequencing input comprised bulk RNA from unsorted whole blood; chain pairing was not available.

The CDR3 length is 14 residues. J gave up 3 bases and V 5 bases, and 5 bases lay outside the gene matches. The germline V gene has CDR1 LNHDA and CDR2 SQIVND (reference sequence). This clonotype was found a few times. Unique molecular identifiers were affixed to single, distinct cDNA molecules. TCRdb itself ran the 5' RACE reads through MiXCR, one entry per CDR3 protein. The repertoire consists of under 60,000 distinct CDR3 sequences, with roughly 8.8% occurring once and the leading ten covering roughly 20%. This TCR came from an adult who was a healthcare worker with PCR-confirmed SARS-CoV-2 infection or an uninfected control (not recorded which). The sequenced sample was whole blood. This chain joins TRBV19 and TRBJ2-7; 9 bases line up with TRBD1. CDR3: CASSAPGQGYEQYF. CDR3 sequence (DNA): TGTGCCAGTAGTGCACCGGGACAGGGCTACGAGCAGTACTTC. The variable domain in full, completed from reference TRBV19 and TRBJ2-7, reads DGGITQSPKYLFRKEGQNVTLSCEQNLNHDAMYWYRQDPGQGLRLIYYSQIVNDFQKGDIAEGYSVSREKKESFPLTVTSAQKNPTAFYLCASSAPGQGYEQYFGPGTRLTVT.